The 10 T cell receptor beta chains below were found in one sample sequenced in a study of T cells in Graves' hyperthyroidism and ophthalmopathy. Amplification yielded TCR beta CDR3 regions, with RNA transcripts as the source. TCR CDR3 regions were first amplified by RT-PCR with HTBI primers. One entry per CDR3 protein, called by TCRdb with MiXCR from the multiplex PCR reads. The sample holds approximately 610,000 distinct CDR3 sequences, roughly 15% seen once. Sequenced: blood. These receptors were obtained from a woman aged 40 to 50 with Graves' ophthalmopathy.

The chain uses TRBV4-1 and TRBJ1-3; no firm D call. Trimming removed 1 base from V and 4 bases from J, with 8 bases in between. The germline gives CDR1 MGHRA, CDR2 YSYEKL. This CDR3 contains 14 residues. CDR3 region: CASSQVVWGNTIYF. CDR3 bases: TGCGCCAGCAGCCAAGTCGTCTGGGGAAACACCATATATTTT.

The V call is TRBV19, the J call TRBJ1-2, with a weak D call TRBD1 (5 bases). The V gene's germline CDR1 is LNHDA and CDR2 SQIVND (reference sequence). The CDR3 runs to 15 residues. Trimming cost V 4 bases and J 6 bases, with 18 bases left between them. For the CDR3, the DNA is TGTGCCAGTAGTAATAACCCCGGGCAGGGCCATGGCTACACCTTC. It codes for CASSNNPGQGHGYTF.

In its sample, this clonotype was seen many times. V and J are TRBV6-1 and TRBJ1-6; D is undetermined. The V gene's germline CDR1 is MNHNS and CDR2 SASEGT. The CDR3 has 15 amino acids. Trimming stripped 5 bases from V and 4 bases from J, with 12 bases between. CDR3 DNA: TGTGCCAGCAGTAAAGACGGGGAATATAATTCACCCCTCCACTTT. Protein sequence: CASSKDGEYNSPLHF.

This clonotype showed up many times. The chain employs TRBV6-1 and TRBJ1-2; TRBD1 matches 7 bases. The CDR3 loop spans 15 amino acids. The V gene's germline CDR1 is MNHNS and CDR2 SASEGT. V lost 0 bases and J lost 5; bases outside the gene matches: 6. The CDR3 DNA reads TGTGCCAGCAGTGAAGCACAGGGGTGGACTTATGGCTACACCTTC. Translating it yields CASSEAQGWTYGYTF.

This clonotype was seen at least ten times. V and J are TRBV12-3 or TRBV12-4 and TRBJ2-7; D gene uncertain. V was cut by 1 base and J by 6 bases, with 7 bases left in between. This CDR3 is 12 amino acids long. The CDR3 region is CASSLGGFEQYF. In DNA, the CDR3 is TGTGCCAGCAGTTTAGGGGGTTTCGAGCAGTACTTC.

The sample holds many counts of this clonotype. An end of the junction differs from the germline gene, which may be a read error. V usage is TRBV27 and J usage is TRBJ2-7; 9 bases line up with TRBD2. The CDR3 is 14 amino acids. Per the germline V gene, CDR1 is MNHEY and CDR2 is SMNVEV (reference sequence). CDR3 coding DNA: TGTGCCAGCAGGCCGGGACTAGCTACCTATGAGCAGTACTTC. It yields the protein CASRPGLATYEQYF.

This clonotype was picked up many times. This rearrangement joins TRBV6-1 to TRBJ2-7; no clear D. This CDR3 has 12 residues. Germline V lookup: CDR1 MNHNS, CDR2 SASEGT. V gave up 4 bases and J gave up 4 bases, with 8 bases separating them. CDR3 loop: CASSVEVYEQYF. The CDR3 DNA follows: TGTGCCAGCAGTGTAGAGGTATACGAGCAGTACTTC.

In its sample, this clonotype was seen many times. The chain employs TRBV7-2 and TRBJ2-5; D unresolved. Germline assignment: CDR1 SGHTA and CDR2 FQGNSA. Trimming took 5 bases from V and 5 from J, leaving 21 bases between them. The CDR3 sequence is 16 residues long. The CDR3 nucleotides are TGTGCCAGCAGCCGAGAAGGCCCGGCCTGGGCGGAGACCCAGTACTTC. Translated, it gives CASSREGPAWAETQYF.

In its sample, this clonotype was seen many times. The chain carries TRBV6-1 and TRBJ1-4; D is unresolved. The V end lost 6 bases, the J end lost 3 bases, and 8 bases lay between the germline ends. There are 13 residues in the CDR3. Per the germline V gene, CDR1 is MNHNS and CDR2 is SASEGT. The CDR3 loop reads CASRRTPNEKLFF. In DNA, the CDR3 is TGTGCCAGCAGGAGGACCCCTAATGAAAAACTGTTTTTT.

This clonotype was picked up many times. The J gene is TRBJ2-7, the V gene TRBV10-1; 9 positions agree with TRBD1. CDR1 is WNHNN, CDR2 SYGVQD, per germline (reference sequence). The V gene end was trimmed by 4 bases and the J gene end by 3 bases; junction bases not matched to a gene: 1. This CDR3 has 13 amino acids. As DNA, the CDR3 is TGCGCCAGCAGTGTGGACAGGGGCTACGAGCAGTACTTC. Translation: CASSVDRGYEQYF.